Below are 2 T cell receptor beta chains sequenced from a single sample in a study of human T cells and chemical hapten exposure. The time point denotes: patch test 1, 2 weeks after DPC sensitization. This sample's treatment: therapeutic diphenylcyclopropenone sensitization with weekly scalp DPC. TCRdb fed the RACE reads into MiXCR, producing one record per CDR3 protein. Here the sample spans under 150,000 distinct CDR3 sequences, about 12% being singletons. The specimen comprised whole blood, sampled in connection with sensitization to the hapten diphenylcyclopropenone (DPC). The receptor set was obtained from a woman in her 50s with alopecia areata. Some clones in this sample may be carry-over from other donors' samples.

This clonotype was detected only a few times. The rearrangement links TRBV4-1 to TRBJ2-1, with no clear D. The CDR3 has 16 residues. Germline CDR1 and CDR2: MGHRA and YSYEKL. V lost 0 bases and J 5 bases, leaving 14 bases between the germline ends. The CDR3, as DNA: TGCGCCAGCAGCCAAGACGCAGGCTTCACCCACAATGAGCAGTTCTTC. Its protein product is CASSQDAGFTHNEQFF.

This clonotype was counted many times. This chain links TRBV20-1 with TRBJ1-4; 10 bases map to TRBD1. Germline CDR1 is DFQATT and CDR2 is SNEGSKA (reference sequence). Trimming at V came to 3 bases and at J to 6 bases, leaving 10 bases not matched to a gene. The CDR3 loop spans 16 amino acids. The CDR3 sequence: CSASLRHGTGDEKLFF. CDR3 DNA sequence: TGCAGTGCTAGCCTCCGACACGGGACAGGGGATGAAAAACTGTTTTTT.